These 23 T cell receptor beta chains originate from one sample sequenced in a study of blood T cell repertoires in COVID-19. Only in-frame clones appear in the TCRdb table, and some are missing; sequencing was by immunoSEQ multiplex PCR. Counted here are some 670,000 clones, about 90% occurring once; the ten biggest clones make up approximately 0.25%. Sequenced input: peripheral blood. Receptor source: a woman aged 18-35 years with acute or convalescent COVID-19.

The rearrangement links TRBV6-4 to TRBJ1-2, with 8 bases identical to TRBD1. The V gene's germline CDR1 is MRHNA and CDR2 SNTAGT. This CDR3 spans 14 amino acids. Trimming cost V 6 bases and J 6 bases; bases outside gene matches: 9. Here the CDR3 DNA reads TGTGCCAGCAGAGATCGAGGACAGGGCGATGGCTACACCTTC. Its translation: CASRDRGQGDGYTF.

The chain carries TRBV24-1 and TRBJ1-2; D may be TRBD1 (6 bases). Trimming removed 3 bases at V and 6 bases at J, with 19 bases between. Germline V gene sequence: CDR1 KGHDR, CDR2 SFDVKD. The CDR3 has 16 residues. The CDR3 nucleotides are TGTGCCACCAGTGATCACAAAAACACAGGGTACCATGGCTACACCTTC. Translation: CATSDHKNTGYHGYTF.

The V call is TRBV6-6, the J call TRBJ1-5; D may be TRBD1 (5 bases). V shed 5 bases and J shed 2 bases, with 13 bases lying between them. Germline CDR1 and CDR2: MNHNY and SVGAGI (reference sequence). The CDR3 length is 15 residues. The CDR3 nucleotides read TGTGCCAGCAGTGCCCAGGGAGGCGGCAATCAGCCCCAGCATTTT. Amino acids: CASSAQGGGNQPQHF.

The V gene is TRBV3-1 (or the pseudogene TRBV3-2), the J gene TRBJ1-5; unclear D gene. From germline, CDR1 is LGHDT and CDR2 YNNKEL (reference sequence). The length of the CDR3 is 16 residues. Between the trimmed V and J ends, which lost 1 base and 0 bases, there was a span of 10 bases. Here the CDR3 reads CASSQGVSSSNQPQHF. DNA for the CDR3: TGTGCCAGCAGCCAAGGTGTGTCCTCTAGCAATCAGCCCCAGCATTTT.

CDR3 coding DNA: TGTGCCAGCAGGGGGGCACTGAACACTGAAGCTTTCTTT. Translated: CASRGALNTEAFF. The rearrangement uses TRBV6-5 and TRBJ1-1; D might be TRBD1 (6 bases). V lost 6 bases and J 0 bases, leaving 8 bases between the germline ends. This CDR3 has 13 residues. CDR1 is MNHEY, CDR2 SVGAGI, per germline.

This rearrangement joins TRBV7-2 to TRBJ2-7; a possible D gene is TRBD2 (7 bases). The germline V gene encodes CDR1 SGHTA and CDR2 FQGNSA. V was cut by 5 bases and J by 2 bases, with 22 bases left in between. CDR3 length: 17 residues. The CDR3 DNA sequence: TGTGCCAGCAGCCCCCCGGGGAGGGCGGGGGCCGCCTACGAGCAGTACTTC. It is translated as CASSPPGRAGAAYEQYF.

This clone was seen just once. The chain recombines TRBV6-2 or TRBV6-3 with TRBJ2-3; 14 bases are shared with TRBD2. The CDR3 is 17 amino acids. V was pared by 2 bases and J by 4 bases, with 5 bases of the junction left unmatched. Germline V lookup: CDR1 MNHEY, CDR2 SVGEGT. The CDR3 loop reads CASSYPLTSGGADTQYF. In nucleotides, the CDR3 is TGTGCCAGCAGTTACCCGTTGACTAGCGGGGGGGCAGATACGCAGTATTTT.

This clone was seen once. V is TRBV9 and J is TRBJ1-2; D not certain. Trimming left V 3 bases short and J 4 bases short, with 4 bases between. Germline lookup yields CDR1 SGDLS and CDR2 YYNGEE. The CDR3 contains 11 residues. For the CDR3, the DNA is TGTGCCAGCAGCGGAGTCTATGGCTACACCTTC. Protein product: CASSGVYGYTF.

The V gene is TRBV24-1, the J gene TRBJ2-3; D call uncertain. V was cut by 9 bases and J by 3 bases, with 12 bases left in between. Germline V CDR1 and CDR2: KGHDR, SFDVKD. The CDR3 sequence is 13 residues long. The CDR3 is CATGSAGTDTQYF. The CDR3 DNA is TGTGCCACCGGCTCGGCAGGAACAGATACGCAGTATTTT.

The V call is TRBV5-4, the J call TRBJ1-2; no reliable D call. Germline V gene data show CDR1 as SGHNT and CDR2 as YYREEE (reference sequence). The CDR3 has 14 amino acids. The ends were cut back, 2 bases at V and 8 bases at J, with 16 bases in the middle. This CDR3 reads CASSFGGVSGGYTF. The CDR3 DNA reads TGTGCCAGCAGCTTCGGCGGGGTCTCTGGGGGCTACACCTTC.

The chain recombines TRBV27 with TRBJ1-2; D gene unclear. Trimming removed 0 bases from V and 5 bases from J, with 19 bases in between. Looked up from germline, CDR1 is MNHEY and CDR2 is SMNVEV (reference sequence). The CDR3 spans 17 residues. This CDR3 is CASSLSPGGSARYGYTF. The CDR3 DNA reads TGTGCCAGCAGTTTATCCCCCGGCGGGTCCGCGCGGTATGGCTACACCTTC.

The chain uses TRBV7-2 and TRBJ1-1; maybe TRBD1 (5 bases). The CDR3 consists of 15 residues. Trimming took 6 bases from V and 4 from J, leaving 18 bases between them. Germline V gene data show CDR1 as SGHTA and CDR2 as FQGNSA. CDR3 region: CASSFLAGIRTEAFF. In DNA form, the CDR3 reads TGTGCCAGCAGTTTTTTAGCAGGGATTCGCACTGAAGCTTTCTTT.

This sequence joins TRBV18 and TRBJ2-7, with 9 bases matching TRBD1. The CDR3 has 15 residues. V was clipped by 3 bases and J by 5 bases; unmatched bases: 8. CDR1 is KGHSH and CDR2 is LQKENI in the germline V gene. In DNA form, the CDR3 reads TGTGCCAGCTCACCCCCGGGACAGGGAAACAACGAGCAGTACTTC. Encoded protein: CASSPPGQGNNEQYF.

The gene calls are TRBV5-6 and TRBJ2-3; the match to TRBD2 covers 10 bases. CDR3 length: 15 amino acids. Germline CDR1 SGHDT, CDR2 YYEEEE. V lost 0 bases, J lost 6 bases, and 4 bases stayed unmatched. The CDR3 protein is CASSLALAGVDTQYF. CDR3 sequence (DNA): TGTGCCAGCAGCTTGGCTCTAGCGGGAGTTGATACGCAGTATTTT. Full variable domain (outside the CDR3, taken from reference TRBV5-6 and TRBJ2-3): DAGVTQSPTHLIKTRGQQVTLRCSPKSGHDTVSWYQQALGQGPQFIFQYYEEEERQRGNFPDRFSGHQFPNYSSELNVNALLLGDSALYLCASSLALAGVDTQYFGPGTRLTVL.

The rearrangement joins TRBV12-3 or TRBV12-4 to TRBJ1-1; TRBD1 matches at 8 bases. The CDR3 is made up of 13 amino acids. After removal of 5 bases from V and 7 bases from J, the junction contained 6 bases not matched to a gene. Written as DNA, the CDR3 is TGTGCCAGCAGTCTATCAGACAGGGGTGAAGCTTTCTTT. This codes for CASSLSDRGEAFF.

The chain has TRBV21-1 and TRBJ2-7; the table's D gene call, TRBD2, was not cross checked with the DNA. TRBV21-1 is shown as a pseudogene. This CDR3 spans 15 amino acids. CDR3 sequence reads: CASSELAAYSYEQYF. CDR3 DNA sequence: TGTGCCAGCAGCGAACTAGCGGCGTACTCCTACGAGCAGTACTTC.

This chain uses TRBV7-6 with TRBJ2-7, with D perhaps matching TRBD2 (6 bases). This CDR3 has 16 residues. V was pared by 5 bases and J by 2 bases, with 19 bases between. From germline, CDR1 is SGHVS and CDR2 FNYEAQ. The CDR3 region is CASSLTPGTDTYEQYF. As DNA, the CDR3 is TGTGCCAGCAGCCTTACTCCCGGGACTGACACCTACGAGCAGTACTTC.

The CDR3 loop is CASSRDGGSSYNEQFF. The CDR3 DNA is TGTGCCAGCAGCCGAGACGGGGGGTCTTCCTACAATGAGCAGTTCTTC. The V gene is TRBV3-1 (or the pseudogene TRBV3-2), the J gene TRBJ2-1; TRBD2 aligns across 7 bases. This CDR3 has 16 residues. CDR1 and CDR2 (germline): LGHDT, YNNKEL (reference sequence). J was trimmed by 1 base and V by 4 bases; bases with no gene match: 7.

This clone was counted a single time. This chain uses TRBV3-1 (or the pseudogene TRBV3-2) with TRBJ2-2; 8 bases are a match to TRBD2. The J segment lost 0 bases and the V segment lost 1 base, leaving 4 bases of the junction unmatched. This CDR3 has 17 residues. Germline V CDR1 and CDR2: LGHDT, YNNKEL (reference sequence). The CDR3 sequence: CASSQALAGANTGELFF. The CDR3 region has the DNA TGTGCCAGCAGCCAAGCCCTAGCGGGCGCGAACACCGGGGAGCTGTTTTTT.

The V gene is TRBV29-1, the J gene TRBJ2-7; D may be TRBD1 (5 bases). The CDR3 contains 13 residues. Trimming pared 7 bases from V and 1 base from J, leaving 14 bases between. Per the germline V gene, CDR1 is SQVTM and CDR2 is ANQGSEA. The CDR3 here is CSAQGRASYEQYF. CDR3 DNA: TGCAGCGCCCAGGGCAGGGCTTCCTACGAGCAGTACTTC.

The chain couples TRBV2 to TRBJ1-4; D unclear. The CDR3 totals 12 residues. Germline V gene sequence: CDR1 SNHLY, CDR2 FYNNEI. Trimming cost V 3 bases and J 7 bases, with 6 bases left between them. The CDR3 protein is CASSDLAEKLFF. CDR3 DNA: TGTGCCAGCAGTGATTTGGCTGAAAAACTGTTTTTT. The full variable domain, rest sourced from reference TRBV2 and TRBJ1-4, is EPEVTQTPSHQVTQMGQEVILRCVPISNHLYFYWYRQILGQKVEFLVSFYNNEISEKSEIFDDQFSVERPDGSNFTLKIRSTKLEDSAMYFCASSDLAEKLFFGSGTQLSVL.

This sequence joins TRBV6-2 or TRBV6-3 and TRBJ2-2; D perhaps matches TRBD1 (6 bases). Germline V gene lookup returns CDR1 MNHEY and CDR2 SVGEGT. The V gene lost 6 bases and the J gene lost 7 bases, with 18 bases spanning the gap. This CDR3 has 15 amino acids. Here the CDR3 reads CASSQLRGSNGELFF. In DNA form, the CDR3 reads TGTGCCAGCAGCCAACTCAGGGGATCAAACGGGGAGCTGTTTTTT.

The chain carries TRBV21-1 and TRBJ2-1; the table's D gene call, TRBD1, was not cross checked with the DNA. TRBV21-1 is deemed a pseudogene. This CDR3 has 16 residues. The CDR3 DNA reads as TGTGCCAGCAGCACCCCGACAGGGAGCTCCTACAATGAGCAGTTCTTC. It translates to CASSTPTGSSYNEQFF.